This T cell receptor (beta chain) was retrieved from a study of T cells in Graves' hyperthyroidism and ophthalmopathy. From RNA transcripts, TCR beta CDR3 regions were amplified. The primer set for the first-round RT-PCR of the TCR CDR3 was HTBI. TCRdb re-called the multiplex PCR reads through MiXCR, storing one row per CDR3 protein. Of roughly 330,000 distinct CDR3 sequences in the sample, 15% to 20% were seen once. The V gene lost 3 bases and the J gene lost 2 bases, with 10 bases spanning the gap. The length of the CDR3 is 14 residues. Germline CDR1 and CDR2: LGHDT and YNNKEL (reference sequence). Fresh 10 ml peripheral blood yielded PBMCs. This clonotype was seen many times.

The TCR was taken from a man under 40 with Graves' hyperthyroidism. The specimen sequenced was blood. The J gene is TRBJ2-5, the V gene TRBV3-1, with D perhaps TRBD1 (6 bases). This chain's CDR3 is CASSQWTVQETQYF. The DNA for the CDR3 is TGTGCCAGCAGCCAGTGGACAGTTCAAGAGACCCAGTACTTC.